The entry below describes one T cell receptor beta chain. Its antigen remains unknown. The record originates from a study of T cell responses to AZD1222 COVID-19 vaccine. Across the whole study: Second-dose timings of about 4 or about 12 weeks were pooled.

The method was immunoSEQ multiplex PCR; TCRdb's version includes in-frame clones alone and lacks a portion of them. The data contain some 120,000 clones, 70% to 90% of them seen just once; the ten biggest clones take up approximately 1.6%. Trimming shortened V by 4 bases and J by 4 bases, and 15 bases separated the two germline ends. In germline, CDR1 is SGHDT, CDR2 YYEEEE. The CDR3 is made up of 15 amino acids. Findings of the study overall: Epitopes outside B.1.351 and B.1.1.7 mutated regions reportedly drew nearly half of spike TCRs.

This chain connects TRBV5-6 to TRBJ1-3; maybe TRBD1 (5 bases). Sequenced here: peripheral blood, sampled on day 0 of AZD1222 vaccination. The receptor's source is an adult in good health. The CDR3 is CASSLLGVGGNTIYF. In DNA, the CDR3 is TGTGCCAGCAGCCTACTGGGGGTAGGCGGAAACACCATATATTTT.